The sequence of this T cell receptor (beta chain) was determined in a study of T cell responses to AZD1222 COVID-19 vaccine. With regard to this clone: Its antigen remains unidentified.

TCRdb's copy holds only in-frame clones and misses some; the assay was immunoSEQ multiplex PCR. The sample yields about 140,000 clones, approximately 90% seen once. Study-wide points: Spike-spanning, vaccine-associated CD4 TCRs were dominant at 160-218 and 743-854. Spike-specific TCR breadth rose after two AZD1222 doses, and depth rose as well. Among the donors, most were white British and more were female, and clonal diversity was possibly underestimated.

Unmatched junction bases numbered 8, after V lost 5 bases and J lost 2 bases. The CDR3 contains 17 residues. Looked up from germline, CDR1 is LNHDA and CDR2 is SQIVND (reference sequence). The rearrangement links TRBV19 to TRBJ2-5, with 13 bases aligning to TRBD2. The clonotype originates from an adult in good health. Sequencing was performed on peripheral blood, taken on day 0 of AZD1222 vaccination. The CDR3: CASSPRTSGSLQETQYF. CDR3 bases: TGTGCCAGTAGTCCCAGGACTAGCGGGAGCCTTCAAGAGACCCAGTACTTC. Drawing the rest from reference TRBV19 and TRBJ2-5, the complete variable domain is DGGITQSPKYLFRKEGQNVTLSCEQNLNHDAMYWYRQDPGQGLRLIYYSQIVNDFQKGDIAEGYSVSREKKESFPLTVTSAQKNPTAFYLCASSPRTSGSLQETQYFGPGTRLLVL.